One T cell receptor (beta chain) is described in this entry. Germline CDR1 and CDR2: LNHDA and SQIVND (reference sequence). The CDR3 is 14 residues long. The V and J ends lost 3 bases and 2 bases respectively, with 9 bases between them. The sample originates from a study of cytomegalovirus exposure and HLA in healthy donors. It was with 60 Vbeta and 13 Jbeta primers that the PCR ran. Assay used: immunoSEQ multiplex PCR; TCRdb lists only in-frame clones, some missing. This sample has 110,000 to 150,000 clones; approximately 84% occur once, and the top ten carry under 10%. This receptor was obtained from an older woman in good health and CMV-seropositive. The chain uses TRBV19 and TRBJ2-3; D gene unclear. The sample taken for sequencing was PBMCs. The CDR3 region is CASSILGPTDTQYF. CDR3 DNA: TGTGCCAGTAGTATTTTGGGCCCCACAGATACGCAGTATTTT.